A selection of T cell receptor beta chains follows, all from one sample in a study of beta chain features in type 1 diabetes. Libraries were prepared by immunoSEQ multiplex PCR; TCRdb keeps only in-frame clonotypes and omits some of them. The sample contains 900,000 or so clones, 15% to 20% of which appear only once. Material for sequencing was naive CD4+ T cells from blood. The receptors shown here come from a woman younger than 30 in good health. The CDR3 runs from the conserved cysteine through the conserved F or W. The D gene is left open where the match is weak. Clone size appears in some rows only: once, few, many, or a class for an expanded clone.

clone_size	d_call	j_call	v_call	cdr3_nt	cdr3_aa
.	.	TRBJ2-2	TRBV19	TGTGCCAGTAGTCGGCCGGTCACCGGGGAGCTGTTTTTT	CASSRPVTGELFF
many	.	TRBJ1-2	TRBV28	TGTGCCAGCAGTTCCGGAAGAGGGTTTGGCTACACCTTC	CASSSGRGFGYTF
.	.	TRBJ2-1	TRBV5-1	TGCGCCAGCAGCTTGATAGTCCGTTACGGATCTCCACCTACGGTGAATGAGCAGTTCTTC	CASSLIVRYGSPPTVNEQFF
.	.	TRBJ2-6	TRBV27	TGTGCCAGCAGTTTCCTATCTGGGGCCAACGTCCTGACTTTC	CASSFLSGANVLTF
few	.	TRBJ2-7	TRBV19	TGTGCCAGTAGTGCCCAAGGAGGAGGACTCCCCTACGAGCAGTACTTC	CASSAQGGGLPYEQYF
.	.	TRBJ1-2	TRBV6-6	TGTGCCAGCAGTGATCAGGAAAGGGTGAAGCTAGGCTACACCTTC	CASSDQERVKLGYTF
.	TRBD1	TRBJ1-4	TRBV7-2	TGTGCCAGCAGCCCTAATGGTGGTGGTTCCGGGACAGTCAATGAAAAACTGTTTTTT	CASSPNGGGSGTVNEKLFF
few	TRBD2	TRBJ2-1	TRBV28	TGTGCCAGCAGTTTTGTACTAGCGGTATTCTCCTATAGCTCCTACAATGAGCAGTTCTTC	CASSFVLAVFSYSSYNEQFF
.	TRBD1	TRBJ2-7	TRBV10-3	TGTGCCATCAGTAGGGACAGCTACGAGCAGTACTTC	CAISRDSYEQYF
.	TRBD2	TRBJ2-5	TRBV19	TGTGCCAGTAGTATAAATCGGCAGCGGGGAGAGACCCAGTACTTC	CASSINRQRGETQYF
.	TRBD1	TRBJ2-1	TRBV11-1	TGTGCCAGCACCACCGGGGGACAGGGCTACAATGAGCAGTTCTTC	CASTTGGQGYNEQFF
few	TRBD2	TRBJ2-1	TRBV7-2	TGTGCCAGCAGCTCCTCTAGCGGGAGTAGGGATGAGCAGTTCTTC	CASSSSSGSRDEQFF
few	TRBD2	TRBJ2-4	TRBV19	TGTGCCACCCAACTAGCGGGAGCTGAAAACATTCAGTACTTC	CATQLAGAENIQYF
.	.	TRBJ1-1	TRBV28	TGTGCCAGCAGAAGACGACATATGAACACTGAAGCTTTCTTT	CASRRRHMNTEAFF
few	.	TRBJ2-7	TRBV28	TGTGCCAGCAGTTTAGGGACTCGGGTGGGCTACGAGCAGTACTTC	CASSLGTRVGYEQYF
few	TRBD1	TRBJ2-3	TRBV18	TGTGCCAGCTCAAAACAGGGGTCGTACACAGATACGCAGTATTTT	CASSKQGSYTDTQYF
few	TRBD1	TRBJ2-1	TRBV11-2	TGTGCCAGCAGCTCTATACAGGGGGACAACTACAATGAGCAGTTCTTC	CASSSIQGDNYNEQFF
.	.	TRBJ2-1	TRBV29-1	TGCAGCGTGACACGGACAAGTAGCTCCTACAATGAGCAGTTCTTC	CSVTRTSSSYNEQFF
.	.	TRBJ1-5	TRBV18	TGTGCCAGCTCTAAGGGCCGGGATCAGCCCCAGCATTTT	CASSKGRDQPQHF
few	.	TRBJ2-1	TRBV20-1	TGCAGTGTGGTGGGGCGCGATGAGCAGTTCTTC	CSVVGRDEQFF